This T cell receptor beta chain was sequenced during a study of blood T cell repertoires in COVID-19. Membership in each cohort depended on participant-reported clinical history. Original analysis: Amplification of reference gene primers provided the estimated nucleated cell counts. Assay: immunoSEQ multiplex PCR; the TCRdb copy retains only in-frame clones and omits some. That table is the source of V, J and clone size, and D and trimming were worked out from the DNA. The top ten hold around 0.97% of the sample, which has 300,000 to 500,000 clones, 85% to 90% seen once. V dropped 2 bases and J dropped 7 bases, with 6 bases sitting between them. Germline V lookup: CDR1 MDHEN, CDR2 SYDVKM. This CDR3 contains 12 residues.

This sequence joins TRBV28 and TRBJ1-5; D gene unclear. The TCR comes from a woman aged 25 to 39 with acute COVID-19. Sequencing used PBMCs or T cells enriched from blood (not recorded which). This CDR3 is CASSLTVQPQHF. In DNA form, the CDR3 reads TGTGCCAGCAGTTTAACGGTGCAGCCCCAGCATTTT.